These T cell receptor beta chains were read from a single sample in a study of blood T cell repertoires in COVID-19. Method: immunoSEQ multiplex PCR; TCRdb's copy keeps in-frame clones and lacks some. The sample lists around 70,000 clones; about four fifths were seen once. The sequencing sample was made of peripheral blood. The receptor set was obtained from a woman at least 80 years old with active or convalescent COVID-19. Each CDR3 is given with its conserved first and last residue. Fields, in order: J gene, D gene, V gene, clone size, CDR3 protein, CDR3 DNA. A D gene is named only where the DNA matches it firmly. The size entry is marked missing in some rows and otherwise reads once, few, many or a size class.

>TRBJ1-1|TRBD1|TRBV24-1|NA
CATSGGQGMEAFF
TGTGCCACCAGTGGCGGACAGGGGATGGAAGCTTTCTTT
>TRBJ2-1|TRBD2|TRBV7-9|NA
CASSLRTSGRDNEQFF
TGTGCCAGCAGCCTCCGGACTAGCGGGAGGGACAATGAGCAGTTCTTC
>TRBJ2-7|TRBD2|TRBV12-5|NA
CASGLDPGGVGSYEQYF
TGTGCTAGTGGTTTGGACCCCGGGGGGGTAGGCTCCTACGAGCAGTACTTC
>TRBJ2-1|NA|TRBV6-2/TRBV6-3|NA
CASSPLGGTYYNEQFF
TGTGCCAGCAGCCCCCTTGGGGGCACCTACTACAATGAGCAGTTCTTC
>TRBJ2-6|NA|TRBV6-2/TRBV6-3|NA
CASSYGGTPSGANVLTF
TGTGCCAGCAGTTACGGAGGGACTCCCTCTGGGGCCAACGTCCTGACTTTC
>TRBJ2-3|NA|TRBV5-1|NA
CASSLEGTLTDTQYF
TGCGCCAGCAGCTTGGAGGGGACTCTTACAGATACGCAGTATTTT
>TRBJ2-5|NA|TRBV19|NA
CASSIGVTPRQETQYF
TGTGCCAGTAGTATAGGAGTAACCCCGCGCCAAGAGACCCAGTACTTC
>TRBJ2-1|NA|TRBV19|NA
CASTDRGPPAAFDEQFF
TGTGCCAGCACGGACCGCGGGCCGCCCGCCGCCTTTGATGAGCAGTTCTTC
>TRBJ2-3|TRBD2|TRBV29-1|few
CSVVAGVHSTDTQYF
TGCAGCGTTGTGGCGGGGGTACATAGCACAGATACGCAGTATTTT
>TRBJ2-7|NA|TRBV5-4|once
CASSLASGYEQYF
TGTGCCAGCAGCTTGGCATCCGGTTACGAGCAGTACTTC
>TRBJ1-5|NA|TRBV19|once
CASSIQLAQPQHF
TGTGCCAGTAGTATACAATTAGCCCAGCCCCAGCATTTT
>TRBJ1-1|NA|TRBV9|NA
CASSVGLQAFF
TGTGCCAGCAGCGTAGGTCTCCAAGCTTTCTTT
>TRBJ1-2|TRBD1|TRBV5-1|NA
CASSVGQEYVRYYGYTF
TGCGCCAGCAGCGTAGGACAGGAGTACGTTAGATACTATGGCTACACCTTC
>TRBJ1-1|NA|TRBV2|NA
CASARRVGGSTEAFF
TGTGCCAGCGCCCGACGGGTGGGGGGGTCCACTGAAGCTTTCTTT
>TRBJ2-7|TRBD1|TRBV20-1|NA
CSASGSTGDPYEQYF
TGCAGTGCTAGTGGGTCGACAGGGGACCCCTACGAGCAGTACTTC
>TRBJ2-7|TRBD1|TRBV3-1/TRBV3-2|NA
CASSHGQGAPSEQYF
TGTGCCAGCAGCCACGGACAGGGGGCGCCTTCCGAGCAGTACTTC
>TRBJ2-7|TRBD1|TRBV30|few
CACVGTAYEQYF
TGTGCCTGCGTCGGGACAGCCTACGAGCAGTACTTC
>TRBJ2-6|TRBD1|TRBV5-6|NA
CASRQGAGANVLTF
TGTGCCAGCAGACAGGGGGCTGGGGCCAACGTCCTGACTTTC
>TRBJ1-5|NA|TRBV4-2|NA
CASSPGDGNQPQHF
TGTGCCAGCAGCCCGGGGGACGGCAATCAGCCCCAGCATTTT
>TRBJ2-7|TRBD2|TRBV27|once
CASRWLAGETYEQYF
TGTGCCAGCCGGTGGCTAGCGGGGGAAACCTACGAGCAGTACTTC
>TRBJ2-5|TRBD1|TRBV5-4|once
CASSGSTGATYQETQYF
TGTGCCAGCAGCGGGAGTACAGGGGCCACGTACCAAGAGACCCAGTACTTC
>TRBJ1-2|NA|TRBV28|NA
CASSLSSDYGYTF
TGTGCCAGCAGTTTATCGTCGGACTATGGCTACACCTTC
>TRBJ2-5|TRBD2|TRBV5-1|NA
CASSLPGLAGGKETQYF
TGCGCCAGCAGCTTGCCTGGACTAGCGGGGGGGAAAGAGACCCAGTACTTC
>TRBJ2-7|NA|TRBV2|few
CASSTGGYEQYF
TGTGCCAGCAGCACGGGTGGTTACGAGCAGTACTTC
>TRBJ2-1|TRBD2|TRBV15|NA
CATSKIIGGSNHEQFF
TGTGCCACCAGTAAGATTATTGGCGGGAGTAATCATGAGCAGTTCTTC
>TRBJ2-5|TRBD1|TRBV5-1|NA
CASRETGGRETQYF
TGCGCCAGCAGGGAAACAGGGGGCCGAGAGACCCAGTACTTC
>TRBJ2-5|TRBD1|TRBV18|NA
CASSRAGTGAETQYF
TGTGCCAGCTCACGAGCCGGGACAGGGGCAGAGACCCAGTACTTC
>TRBJ2-2|NA|TRBV10-2|NA
CASREQGDTGELFF
TGCGCCAGCCGAGAACAGGGTGACACCGGGGAGCTGTTTTTT
>TRBJ2-1|TRBD2|TRBV5-6|NA
CASSFGGGTRKDEQFF
TGTGCCAGCAGCTTCGGAGGAGGGACTAGAAAAGATGAGCAGTTCTTC
>TRBJ2-1|TRBD2|TRBV11-3|once
CASSLNSGRRLNNEQFF
TGTGCCAGCAGCTTAAATAGCGGGAGACGGCTTAACAATGAGCAGTTCTTC
>TRBJ1-4|NA|TRBV21-1|NA
CASSKGFAGSGANEKLFF
TGTGCCAGCAGCAAAGGTTTCGCAGGGTCTGGAGCTAATGAAAAACTGTTTTTT
>TRBJ2-1|NA|TRBV19|few
CASSIEQGSYNEQFF
TGTGCCAGTAGTATAGAACAGGGTTCCTACAATGAGCAGTTCTTC
>TRBJ2-3|TRBD2|TRBV11-2|NA
CASSGGLVAGSDTQYF
TGTGCCAGCAGCGGGGGACTAGTAGCGGGATCAGATACGCAGTATTTT
>TRBJ2-7|TRBD2|TRBV10-3|NA
CAISDGAGGPDSYEQYF
TGTGCCATCAGTGATGGGGCGGGAGGGCCGGACTCCTACGAGCAGTACTTC
>TRBJ2-1|TRBD2|TRBV28|NA
CASSLKAWGGSYNEQFF
TGTGCCAGCAGTTTAAAGGCCTGGGGGGGCTCCTACAATGAGCAGTTCTTC
>TRBJ2-7|NA|TRBV19|few
CASSVGTLQGWVYEQYF
TGTGCCAGTAGTGTCGGGACACTACAGGGATGGGTCTACGAGCAGTACTTC
>TRBJ1-2|NA|TRBV7-3|NA
CASSGDRPYGYTF
TGTGCCAGCAGCGGCGACAGACCCTATGGCTACACCTTC
>TRBJ1-1|TRBD1|TRBV6-5|once
CATMDRGYSKTEAFF
TGTGCCACCATGGACAGGGGGTATTCAAAGACTGAAGCTTTCTTT
>TRBJ2-1|NA|TRBV19|NA
CASKAGGGYNEQFF
TGTGCCAGTAAGGCCGGGGGAGGCTACAATGAGCAGTTCTTC
>TRBJ2-5|TRBD2|TRBV5-4|NA
CASSFFPLAGETQYF
TGTGCCAGCAGCTTTTTCCCGCTAGCGGGCGAGACCCAGTACTTC